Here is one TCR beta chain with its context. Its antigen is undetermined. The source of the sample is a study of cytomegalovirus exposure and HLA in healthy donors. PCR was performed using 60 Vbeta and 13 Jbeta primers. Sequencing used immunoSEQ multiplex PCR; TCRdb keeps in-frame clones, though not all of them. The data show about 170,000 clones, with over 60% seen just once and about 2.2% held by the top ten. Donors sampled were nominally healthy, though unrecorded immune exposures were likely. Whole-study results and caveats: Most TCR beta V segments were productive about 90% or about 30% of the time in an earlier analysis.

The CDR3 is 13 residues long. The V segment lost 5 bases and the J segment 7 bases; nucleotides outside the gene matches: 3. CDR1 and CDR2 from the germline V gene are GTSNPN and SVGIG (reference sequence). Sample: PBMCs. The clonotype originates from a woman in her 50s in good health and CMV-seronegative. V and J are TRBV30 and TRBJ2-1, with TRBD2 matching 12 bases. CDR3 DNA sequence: TGTGCCTGGGCTAGCGGGGGGGCAAATGAGCAGTTCTTC. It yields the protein CAWASGGANEQFF.